These 30 T cell receptor beta chains came from one sample sequenced in a study of T cell responses to AZD1222 COVID-19 vaccine. Sequencing used immunoSEQ multiplex PCR; TCRdb keeps in-frame clones, though not all of them. This table has under 200,000 clones, 85% to 90% appearing once. The source was peripheral blood, collected 28 days after the second AZD1222 dose. The receptor set was obtained from an adult who received the AZD1222 COVID-19 vaccine.

The sample holds one count of this clone. V usage is TRBV11-2 and J usage is TRBJ1-2; 10 nucleotides agree with TRBD1. Germline V CDR1 and CDR2: SGHAT, FQNNGV. This CDR3 is 15 amino acids long. Germline trimming cut 4 bases from V and 9 bases from J; bases unmatched to any gene: 11. The CDR3 sequence: CASSSIRDRGRSYTF. CDR3 nucleotides: TGTGCCAGCAGCTCAATCCGGGACAGGGGACGGAGCTACACCTTC.

This clone was observed once. The chain links TRBV19 to TRBJ2-5, with D possibly matching TRBD2 (6 bases). V was pared by 8 bases and J by 5 bases, with 6 bases between. The CDR3 contains 10 residues. The V gene's germline CDR1 is LNHDA and CDR2 SQIVND (reference sequence). The CDR3 sequence is CASRGETQYF. CDR3 bases: TGTGCCAGTCGGGGGGAGACCCAGTACTTC. Complete variable domain (other parts from reference TRBV19 and TRBJ2-5): DGGITQSPKYLFRKEGQNVTLSCEQNLNHDAMYWYRQDPGQGLRLIYYSQIVNDFQKGDIAEGYSVSREKKESFPLTVTSAQKNPTAFYLCASRGETQYFGPGTRLLVL.

Comment on this clone: Other DNA sequences in this specimen translate into the identical CDR3. The chain uses TRBV12-3 or TRBV12-4 and TRBJ2-7; maybe TRBD2 (6 bases). With 3 bases removed from V and 1 base from J, the gap between germline ends came to 7 bases. This CDR3 contains 13 residues. CDR3 loop: CASSLGGSYEQYF. The CDR3 DNA reads as TGTGCCAGCAGTTTGGGGGGTTCCTACGAGCAGTACTTC.

This chain links TRBV6-2 or TRBV6-3 with TRBJ2-7; TRBD1 matches 7 bases. The CDR3 has 14 residues. From germline, CDR1 is MNHEY and CDR2 SVGEGT. Germline trimming cut 3 bases from V and 2 bases from J; bases unmatched to any gene: 4. The CDR3 sequence: CASSYSGTAYEQYF. The CDR3 nucleotides read TGTGCCAGCAGTTATTCCGGGACAGCCTACGAGCAGTACTTC.

The rearrangement uses TRBV6-6 and TRBJ2-7; D is undetermined. This CDR3 region has 13 residues. With 5 bases removed from V and 2 bases from J, the gap between germline ends came to 10 bases. Germline V lookup: CDR1 MNHNY, CDR2 SVGAGI (reference sequence). The CDR3 region is CASSRGLTYEQYF. CDR3 coding DNA: TGTGCCAGCAGTCGTGGTCTAACCTACGAGCAGTACTTC.

The V gene is TRBV19, the J gene TRBJ1-5; a weak D match, TRBD1 (5 bases). Trimming removed 3 bases at V and 2 bases at J, with 11 bases between. CDR1 is LNHDA, CDR2 SQIVND, per germline (reference sequence). There are 15 residues in the CDR3. DNA for the CDR3: TGTGCCAGTAGTATTGAAGCAGGGCGCAATCAGCCCCAGCATTTT. This encodes CASSIEAGRNQPQHF.

The gene calls are TRBV7-3 and TRBJ2-1; D tentatively reads TRBD1 or TRBD2 (6 bases each). This CDR3 comprises 13 residues. The V and J ends lost 5 bases and 12 bases respectively, with 17 bases between them. Per germline, CDR1 SGHTA and CDR2 FQGTGA. Here the CDR3 DNA reads TGTGCCAGCAGCCGCCCGGGGGCCCCAGGGCAGTTCTTC. Residues: CASSRPGAPGQFF.

This sequence joins TRBV5-5 and TRBJ1-6; TRBD1 aligns across 7 bases. V shed 0 bases, J shed 7 bases, and the junction held 4 bases outside the gene matches. This CDR3 has 15 amino acids. CDR1 is SGHKS and CDR2 is YYEKEE in the germline V gene (reference sequence). Here the CDR3 DNA reads TGTGCCAGCAGCTTGGGGGACAGAAGGAATTCACCCCTCCACTTT. It encodes CASSLGDRRNSPLHF.

This clone was recorded a few times. The chain carries TRBV7-2 and TRBJ2-1; 15 positions match TRBD2. The CDR3 is 18 residues long. V shed 5 bases and J 6 bases; nucleotides not matched to a gene: 11. Germline CDR1 is SGHTA and CDR2 is FQGNSA. The CDR3 coding sequence is TGTGCCAGCAGCCGCGGGACTAGCGGGAGGCGGTTGGGCAATGAGCAGTTCTTC. This gives the protein CASSRGTSGRRLGNEQFF.

This chain links TRBV19 with TRBJ1-5; TRBD1 aligns across 7 bases. The J segment lost 6 bases and the V segment lost 3 bases, leaving 5 bases of the junction unmatched. CDR3 length: 14 residues. The germline V gene encodes CDR1 LNHDA and CDR2 SQIVND (reference sequence). The CDR3: CASSIQGDGQPQHF. The CDR3 region has the DNA TGTGCCAGTAGTATCCAGGGGGACGGTCAGCCCCAGCATTTT. The full variable domain, rest sourced from reference TRBV19 and TRBJ1-5, is DGGITQSPKYLFRKEGQNVTLSCEQNLNHDAMYWYRQDPGQGLRLIYYSQIVNDFQKGDIAEGYSVSREKKESFPLTVTSAQKNPTAFYLCASSIQGDGQPQHFGDGTRLSIL.

This chain links TRBV7-2 with TRBJ2-7; weak D call: TRBD1 (6 bases). Trimming left V 2 bases short and J 5 bases short, with 16 bases between. Germline values: CDR1 SGHTA, CDR2 FQGNSA. This CDR3 has 15 amino acids. CDR3 DNA: TGTGCCAGCAGCTTATCGGCAGGGGCGCCCGACGAGCAGTACTTC. This encodes CASSLSAGAPDEQYF.

This clone was seen only a few times. The V call is TRBV9, the J call TRBJ2-7; tentatively, D is TRBD1 (7 bases). This CDR3 has 15 amino acids. From germline, CDR1 is SGDLS and CDR2 YYNGEE. Between the trimmed V and J ends, which lost 4 bases and 2 bases, there was a span of 16 bases. The CDR3: CASSPEAGGPYEQYF. DNA for the CDR3: TGTGCCAGCAGCCCCGAGGCAGGGGGGCCCTACGAGCAGTACTTC.

This chain connects TRBV2 to TRBJ2-1; TRBD2 agrees at 10 bases. Germline-derived CDR1 and CDR2 are SNHLY and FYNNEI. The CDR3 consists of 15 residues. J lost 5 bases, V lost 2 bases, and 3 bases had no gene match. CDR3 in amino acids: CASSENLAGDNEQFF. Here the CDR3 DNA reads TGTGCCAGCAGTGAAAACCTAGCGGGAGACAATGAGCAGTTCTTC.

This rearrangement joins TRBV28 to TRBJ2-7, with TRBD2 matching 7 bases. The germline gives CDR1 MDHEN, CDR2 SYDVKM. The CDR3 consists of 14 residues. V shed 3 bases, J shed 5 bases, and the junction held 7 bases outside the gene matches. The CDR3 protein is CASSLIAGANEQYF. CDR3 in DNA: TGTGCCAGCAGTTTGATTGCGGGAGCTAACGAGCAGTACTTC. The full variable domain, its missing parts supplied by reference TRBV28 and TRBJ2-7, is DVKVTQSSRYLVKRTGEKVFLECVQDMDHENMFWYRQDPGLGLRLIYFSYDVKMKEKGDIPEGYSVSREKKERFSLILESASTNQTSMYLCASSLIAGANEQYFGPGTRLTVT.

The V and J genes are TRBV28 and TRBJ2-5; D is uncertain. The CDR3 consists of 13 residues. Germline CDR1 MDHEN, CDR2 SYDVKM. Trimming cost V 6 bases and J 9 bases, with 17 bases left between them. CDR3: CASSPSTPVAQYF. CDR3 in DNA: TGTGCCAGCAGCCCCTCGACCCCGGTAGCCCAGTACTTC.

This sequence joins TRBV19 and TRBJ2-7; 10 bases fit TRBD1. V was pared by 7 bases and J by 2 bases, with 5 bases of the junction left unmatched. Germline-derived CDR1 and CDR2 are LNHDA and SQIVND (reference sequence). The CDR3 has 14 residues. CDR3 nucleotide sequence: TGTGCCAGTAAAAGGACAGGGGGACCCTACGAGCAGTACTTC. Amino acids: CASKRTGGPYEQYF.

This chain connects TRBV19 to TRBJ2-7; tentative D call: TRBD2 (5 bases). V dropped 5 bases and J dropped 1 base, with 18 bases sitting between them. The CDR3 runs to 16 residues. The germline CDR1 and CDR2 sequences are LNHDA and SQIVND (reference sequence). The chain's CDR3 is CASSPGLLAGSYEQYF. The CDR3 DNA is TGTGCCAGTAGTCCCGGACTTTTGGCTGGGTCCTACGAGCAGTACTTC.

Here the CDR3 DNA reads TGCGCCACTTGGGACCGCTCGGCCGCCGCACCCCTCCACTTT. Translation: CATWDRSAAAPLHF. The J gene is TRBJ1-6, the V gene TRBV10-1; possibly TRBD1 for D (5 bases). The CDR3 loop spans 14 amino acids. Germline CDR1 is WNHNN and CDR2 is SYGVQD (reference sequence). V lost 10 bases and J lost 11, with 21 bases in between.

The chain has TRBV28 and TRBJ2-7; tentatively, D is TRBD1 or TRBD2 (5 bases each). This CDR3 is built from 15 residues. CDR1 MDHEN and CDR2 SYDVKM come from the germline V gene. Trimming took off 5 bases at V and 2 bases at J, with 16 bases between the two ends. As DNA, the CDR3 is TGTGCCAGCAGTGCCCGGGACCGAGGGCCCTACGAGCAGTACTTC. This gives the protein CASSARDRGPYEQYF.

The chain has TRBV4-1 and TRBJ2-2, with 12 bases fitting TRBD2. V lost 1 base to trimming and J lost 1 base; unmatched junction nucleotides: 1. The CDR3 runs to 17 residues. Germline-derived CDR1 and CDR2 are MGHRA and YSYEKL. The CDR3 DNA follows: TGCGCCAGCAGCCAAGGACTAGCGGGGGTGAACACCGGGGAGCTGTTTTTT. Translating it yields CASSQGLAGVNTGELFF.

The chain carries TRBV5-4 and TRBJ2-3; TRBD2 matches 8 bases. This CDR3 is 14 amino acids long. The V gene end was trimmed by 4 bases and the J gene end by 4 bases; junction bases not matched to a gene: 5. CDR1 and CDR2 (germline): SGHNT, YYREEE (reference sequence). As DNA, the CDR3 is TGTGCCAGCAGCCCGGATAGCGGGGCAGATACGCAGTATTTT. It yields the protein CASSPDSGADTQYF.

The rearrangement uses TRBV12-3 or TRBV12-4 and TRBJ2-1; TRBD2 is a possible D gene (5 bases). CDR3 length: 11 residues. Trimming pared 5 bases from V and 10 bases from J, leaving 9 bases between. CDR3 nucleotides: TGTGCCAGCAGTGCCGGCGGGGAGCAGTTCTTC. It specifies CASSAGGEQFF.

The chain joins TRBV7-9 to TRBJ1-1; D not certain. This CDR3 contains 13 residues. The germline CDR1 and CDR2 sequences are SEHNR and FQNEAQ (reference sequence). The CDR3 sequence: CATGLGGNTEAFF. The CDR3 DNA follows: TGTGCTACGGGCCTCGGAGGGAACACTGAAGCTTTCTTT.

The V and J genes are TRBV28 and TRBJ1-2; 9 positions agree with TRBD1. The ends lost 8 bases at V and 7 bases at J; junction bases unmatched: 14. This CDR3 contains 15 residues. CDR1 is MDHEN and CDR2 is SYDVKM in the germline V gene. The CDR3 loop reads CASHVQGQGSSGYTF. The DNA for the CDR3 is TGTGCCAGCCATGTCCAGGGACAGGGTTCTTCTGGCTACACCTTC.

This clone was detected once. CDR3 coding DNA: TGTGCCAGCAGTTCACGAGGGAGGGGTAATGAGCAGTTCTTC. This codes for CASSSRGRGNEQFF. The chain uses TRBV27 and TRBJ2-1, with 7 bases fitting TRBD2. From germline, CDR1 is MNHEY and CDR2 SMNVEV (reference sequence). Unmatched junction bases numbered 7, after V lost 4 bases and J lost 7 bases. This CDR3 comprises 14 residues.

The genes are TRBV28 and TRBJ2-7; D is unresolved. Germline CDR1 is MDHEN and CDR2 is SYDVKM. The CDR3 covers 13 residues. Between the trimmed V and J ends, which lost 5 bases and 6 bases, there was a span of 14 bases. The CDR3 DNA sequence: TGTGCCAGCAGTCCCTACCACTCCGGCGAGCAGTACTTC. Its translation: CASSPYHSGEQYF.

The chain links TRBV2 to TRBJ2-7; 11 bases fit TRBD1. This CDR3 contains 15 residues. CDR1 and CDR2 (germline): SNHLY, FYNNEI. V shed 7 bases and J 4 bases; nucleotides not matched to a gene: 9. CDR3 nucleotide sequence: TGTGCCAGCAACTCCCGGGACAGGGGGGGTTACGAGCAGTACTTC. Translating it yields CASNSRDRGGYEQYF.

This chain uses TRBV29-1 with TRBJ2-1; TRBD1 matches 7 bases. CDR3 length: 14 amino acids. Germline loops: CDR1 SQVTM, CDR2 ANQGSEA. J was trimmed by 1 base and V by 4 bases; bases with no gene match: 4. The CDR3 bases are TGCAGCGTTGTCCGGGACAGTTCCTACAATGAGCAGTTCTTC. Protein product: CSVVRDSSYNEQFF.

This clone was found once. V and J are TRBV28 and TRBJ2-5, with D perhaps TRBD1 or TRBD2 (7 bases each). Germline V gene lookup returns CDR1 MDHEN and CDR2 SYDVKM. Trimming cost V 7 bases and J 4 bases, with 16 bases left between them. This CDR3 has 14 residues. CDR3 region: CASTLAGGGETQYF. The CDR3 region has the DNA TGTGCCAGCACCCTGGCAGGGGGGGGAGAGACCCAGTACTTC. Together with reference TRBV28 and TRBJ2-5, the CDR3 gives the full variable domain: DVKVTQSSRYLVKRTGEKVFLECVQDMDHENMFWYRQDPGLGLRLIYFSYDVKMKEKGDIPEGYSVSREKKERFSLILESASTNQTSMYLCASTLAGGGETQYFGPGTRLLVL.

The chain is built from TRBV2 and TRBJ1-1; D uncertain. This CDR3 is 13 amino acids long. V dropped 0 bases and J dropped 8 bases, with 10 bases sitting between them. Germline CDR1 reads SNHLY; CDR2 reads FYNNEI. The CDR3 nucleotides read TGTGCCAGCAGTGAAGCGCTTAGAGGCGAAGCTTTCTTT. Translating it yields CASSEALRGEAFF.